This T cell receptor beta chain derives from a study of neurological immune-mediated disorders (dated by TCRdb to between 2017 and 2020). About the investigation overall: Peripheral blood TCR-beta repertoires from patients with HTLV-I-associated myelopathy (HAM/TSP), patients with multiple sclerosis, and healthy controls were compared in the study using UMI-based sequencing. Alongside PBMC samples, the set of some 98 TCR-beta libraries contained longitudinal samples, technical triplicates, and paired CD4+ and CD8+ T-cell subsets that had been sorted. Technical triplicate libraries were sequenced to precisely calculate the variability in frequency of each individual clone. The cohort was made up of 68 subjects, consisting of some 14 HAM/TSP patients, 34 multiple sclerosis patients and around 20 healthy controls.

Overall study results and their limits: TCR clonal expansion was highest in HAM/TSP patients and lowest in MS patients, with MS patients falling below even healthy controls. Across subjects, expanded clones never shared an identical CDR3 amino acid sequence, which suggests that the TCR-beta repertoires in every group were private.

The sample's time point label, in plain terms: technical triplicate 2. For unsorted PBMC libraries, 2 million PBMCs were used after storage in RNAlater at -80 degrees C until RNA extraction. PBMCs were separated from peripheral blood using Ficoll-Hypaque density gradient centrifugation and then cryopreserved in liquid nitrogen. cDNA synthesis used template-switch 5'RACE with a primer carrying a 10-nucleotide random unique molecular identifier tagging each TCR transcript. Each sequencing run produced over 160 million TCR-beta sequences covering 15-18 subjects. Total RNA was extracted with the RNeasy kit. TCR-beta VDJ regions were amplified with primers for the TCR constant region and the 5'RACE anchor, using the KAPA Real-time Library Amplification kit. Sample indexes and Illumina adaptors were added in a first PCR, and a second PCR then increased library yield. The roughly 650 bp TCR product was size-selected on a 2% E-gel SizeSelection system after Ampure bead purification. Library quality was checked on a Bioanalyzer, concentration was measured with Qubit, and libraries were quantified with the Kapa Library Quantification kit before pooling. An Illumina HiSeq 2500 was used to sequence the libraries paired-end at 2 x 150 bp. To increase sequence diversity, about 23-32% phiX was spiked into each library pool. Concerning the study's data processing: Quality-filtered reads were processed with the UMI-based MiGEC pipeline, and over 90% of raw TCR sequences were removed by the MiGEC pipeline during error correction. IMGT germline references were used for aligning VDJ genes, and each clonotype was defined as a unique CDR3 amino acid sequence together with its V-J genes. Clonal expansion, Shannon diversity, and CDR3 relatedness (CalcPairwiseDistances, ClusterSamples) were evaluated with VDJtools, and phylogenetic trees were built with CLCbio workbench. Using coefficient-of-variation modelling across technical triplicates, the study counted a clone as expanded if it had at least 8 unique UMIs. TCRdb's own reprocessing of the public reads used fastp at Q25 and MiXCR and kept productive beta chains. Entries that share a CDR3 protein sequence are merged under the most common genes and DNA. The V and J calls and clone size come from TCRdb's table, not from the authors' own analysis. The sample has tens of thousands of distinct CDR3 sequences on record, 24% of them singletons. Together, the top ten hold about 4.5% of the sample.

This clonotype was seen repeatedly, ten times or more. Its recognized antigen is unknown. No base-level quality is on record; no much larger clone is a single base apart. The sequenced material came from PBMCs. The receptor was derived from a man in his 60s with HTLV-1-associated myelopathy (HAM/TSP).

The encoded CDR3 is CASGGVDTQYF. The DNA sequence is given as TGTGCCAGCGGAGGAGTAGATACGCAGTATTTT. The V and J genes are TRBV27 and TRBJ2-3; TRBD2 is a weak D gene call, 5 bases matching. The germline ends are 8 bases apart after V is trimmed by 8 bases and J by 5 bases. From a lookup of the germline V gene (reference sequence), CDR1 and CDR2 are MNHEY and SMNVEV. The CDR3 spans 11 residues, from the cysteine through the phenylalanine. Only the CDR3 DNA is retained, 33 bases long and in frame from the first base.